This T cell receptor (beta chain) was recorded in a study of T-cell reconstitution after alpha-beta-depleted transplantation in children (dated by TCRdb to about 2016). For context, the study as a whole: The study quantitatively tracked T-cell immune reconstitution after TCRalphabeta/CD19-depleted allogeneic hematopoietic cell transplantation in children using TCR repertoire profiling. On the study overall, not on this receptor specifically: The high TCRbeta diversity at day 60 in some patients was ascribed to recipient T cells and intrathymic progenitors that had survived conditioning. Over the following months the frequencies of hyperexpanded clones went down, and after one year T-cell counts and TCRbeta diversity were mostly credited to newly produced T cells. The apparently early alphabetaT-cell count recovery about two months after transplant was reportedly dependent on only several hundred rapidly expanded clones derived from non-depleted graft cells.

The germline ends are 11 bases apart after V is trimmed by 0 bases and J by 6 bases. From the cysteine through the phenylalanine, the CDR3 covers 14 amino acids. Only the CDR3 portion is preserved as DNA: 42 bases, with reading frame beginning at the first base. In the germline V gene, CDR1 corresponds to SGDLS and CDR2 to YYNGEE. In light of the paper, this sample's treatment or condition label describes: allogeneic hematopoietic cell transplantation with graft depleted of TCRalphabeta T cells and CD19 B cells. TCRalphabeta/CD19-depleted allogeneic hematopoietic cell grafts were given to the transplant recipients, all of whom were children. A few counts support this clonotype. Its target antigen remains unknown. Nothing much larger sits one base from this clone, and base qualities are not available. Library construction relied on PCR. The sequencing machine was an Illumina HiSeq 2500. Molecular barcoding was employed in the preparation of TCR libraries, with unique molecular identifiers being used to normalize TCRbeta repertoire quantification. TCRdb passed the public sequencing reads through fastp at Q25 and MiXCR, retaining productive beta sequences. Each entry is one CDR3 protein sequence, shown with its most common DNA and genes. Across this sample there are around 500,000 distinct CDR3 sequences, with more than 20% seen only once. Clones ranked in the top ten supply about 14% of the sample.

The source of this sequence is a boy younger than two who had a stem cell transplant for acute myeloid leukemia, so the T cells may come from the graft donor. Rearrangement joined TRBV9 to TRBJ2-3, with no confident D gene call. This specimen consisted of PBMCs, mostly from graft donor cells, obtained 360 days after TCRalphabeta/CD19-depleted stem cell transplant. The DNA reads as follows: TGTGCCAGCAGCGTAGGATCGTTGAGTGATACGCAGTATTTT. Translated, it reads CASSVGSLSDTQYF.